This T cell receptor beta chain was observed in a study of T-cell reconstitution after alpha-beta-depleted transplantation in children. The CDR3 totals 15 residues. V was clipped by 0 bases and J by 5 bases, with 14 bases between them. Germline V lookup: CDR1 SGHRS, CDR2 YFSETQ. During its preparation, the TCRbeta library received unique molecular identifiers. TCRdb used MiXCR to reprocess the PCR reads, holding one entry per CDR3 protein. The data show 210,000 or so distinct CDR3 sequences, around 10% seen once. Only a few counts were recorded for this clonotype. The chain has TRBV5-1 and TRBJ1-1, with D possibly TRBD1 on 6 matching bases. This clonotype was sampled from a human donor who donated a stem cell graft to a child with acute lymphoblastic leukemia. The sample was PBMCs from the stem cell graft donor, taken from the stem cell graft. CDR3 loop: CASSLAMGTGTEAFF. In nucleotides, the CDR3 is TGCGCCAGCAGCTTGGCCATGGGAACAGGGACTGAAGCTTTCTTT.